This T cell receptor beta chain was sequenced in a study of blood T cell repertoires in COVID-19. Study in general: The United States, Italy and Spain supplied acute and convalescent COVID-19 samples.

The count of this clone is one. Participants were placed into cohorts based on the clinical history they reported. TCRdb keeps only in-frame clones here, not all; method: immunoSEQ multiplex PCR. The sample consists of hundreds of thousands of clones, just over 85% of them appearing once. This CDR3 is built from 16 residues. CDR1 and CDR2 (germline): MNHEY, SMNVEV (reference sequence). V was pared by 3 bases and J by 8 bases, with 9 bases of the junction left unmatched. The receptor was derived from a man aged 40-50 years who had recovered from COVID-19. The chain has TRBV27 and TRBJ1-4; 10 positions agree with TRBD1. The sample comprised PBMCs or T cells enriched from blood (not recorded which). The CDR3 DNA reads as TGTGCCAGCAGTTTTGTGGCAGGGACAGGGGAAGAAAAACTGTTTTTT. This gives the protein CASSFVAGTGEEKLFF. The full variable domain, with the rest looked up from reference TRBV27 and TRBJ1-4, is EAQVTQNPRYLITVTGKKLTVTCSQNMNHEYMSWYRQDPGLGLRQIYYSMNVEVTDKGDVPEGYKVSRKEKRNFPLILESPSPNQTSLYFCASSFVAGTGEEKLFFGSGTQLSVL.